These T cell receptor beta chains were read from a single sample in a study of T cells in Graves' hyperthyroidism and ophthalmopathy. TCRdb passed the multiplex PCR reads through MiXCR, listing each CDR3 protein once. Seen here are 300,000 to 400,000 distinct CDR3 sequences, 18% observed once, and the top ten hold 45% to 50%. Sequences were obtained from blood. The receptors were gathered from a woman aged 45-59 years with Graves' hyperthyroidism. Each CDR3 is given with its conserved first and last residue. The order of the fields is V gene, clone size, CDR3 length, J gene, D gene, CDR3 DNA, CDR3 protein. A D gene is named only where the DNA matches it firmly. Not all rows give a size; the values are once, few, many and, for expanded clones, a class.

v_gene: TRBV5-1; abundance: many; len: 16; j_gene: TRBJ2-1; d_gene: TRBD2; CDR3nt: TGCGCCAGCAGCGTTACCTCTAGCGGGGGCCACAATGAGCAGTTCTTC; CDR3aa: CASSVTSSGGHNEQFF
v_gene: TRBV18; abundance: many; len: 16; j_gene: TRBJ1-2; d_gene: TRBD1; CDR3nt: TGTGCCAGCTCACCCCTCCAGGGGGGTGAATGGTATGGCTACACCTTC; CDR3aa: CASSPLQGGEWYGYTF
v_gene: TRBV7-3; abundance: few; len: 12; j_gene: TRBJ1-4; d_gene: .; CDR3nt: TGTGCCAGCAGCTTCCCTAATGAAAAACTGTTTTTT; CDR3aa: CASSFPNEKLFF
v_gene: TRBV20-1; abundance: .; len: 17; j_gene: TRBJ2-5; d_gene: .; CDR3nt: TGCAGTGCTAAGAGGGTGGGGGGGGCTTCAGTCCAAGAGACCCAGTACTTC; CDR3aa: CSAKRVGGASVQETQYF
v_gene: TRBV19; abundance: .; len: 14; j_gene: TRBJ1-1; d_gene: TRBD1; CDR3nt: TGTGCCAGTAGACTGACAGGGCTGAACACTGAAGCTTGCTTT; CDR3aa: CASRLTGLNTEACF
v_gene: TRBV7-8; abundance: many; len: 18; j_gene: TRBJ1-5; d_gene: .; CDR3nt: TGTGCCAGCTCGGGCGGAAGCCTTACCTCCAATAGCAATCAGCCCCAGCATTTT; CDR3aa: CASSGGSLTSNSNQPQHF
v_gene: TRBV4-1; abundance: few; len: 16; j_gene: TRBJ1-2; d_gene: TRBD1; CDR3nt: TGCGCCAGCAGCCAAAACTCCGGGACAGGGGGCTATGGCTACACCTTC; CDR3aa: CASSQNSGTGGYGYTF
v_gene: TRBV6-2/TRBV6-3; abundance: .; len: 16; j_gene: TRBJ2-1; d_gene: .; CDR3nt: TGTGCCAGCAGAATGAAGGTGTCAGGGCAAACTAATGAGCAGTTCTTC; CDR3aa: CASRMKVSGQTNEQFF
v_gene: TRBV11-2; abundance: few; len: 14; j_gene: TRBJ1-2; d_gene: .; CDR3nt: TGTGCCAGCACTCTAGGGGTCGCGCAGGGCGGCTACACCTTC; CDR3aa: CASTLGVAQGGYTF
v_gene: TRBV25-1; abundance: .; len: 14; j_gene: TRBJ2-1; d_gene: .; CDR3nt: TGTGCCAGCAGTCCAGCGGCCGGAGGAGGTGAGCAGTTCTTC; CDR3aa: CASSPAAGGGEQFF
v_gene: TRBV7-9; abundance: .; len: 15; j_gene: TRBJ1-2; d_gene: .; CDR3nt: TGTGCCAGCAGCTTATTTGACAGTCCTAACTATGGCTACACCTTC; CDR3aa: CASSLFDSPNYGYTF
v_gene: TRBV6-1; abundance: few; len: 13; j_gene: TRBJ2-1; d_gene: TRBD2; CDR3nt: TGTGCCAGCTCCACTAGCGGGGGGAATGAGCAGTTCTTC; CDR3aa: CASSTSGGNEQFF
v_gene: TRBV7-9; abundance: .; len: 17; j_gene: TRBJ2-3; d_gene: TRBD2; CDR3nt: TGTGCCAGCAGCCCGACGGTTACTAGCGGGACGTCAGATACGCAGTATTTT; CDR3aa: CASSPTVTSGTSDTQYF
v_gene: TRBV6-1; abundance: many; len: 14; j_gene: TRBJ1-1; d_gene: .; CDR3nt: TGTGCCAGCACCGGGGTCAGGGGAGGGACTGAAGCTTTCTTT; CDR3aa: CASTGVRGGTEAFF
v_gene: TRBV5-1; abundance: many; len: 14; j_gene: TRBJ1-4; d_gene: TRBD1; CDR3nt: TGCGCCAGCAGCTTGGTACAGGGGAATGAAAAACTGTTTTTT; CDR3aa: CASSLVQGNEKLFF
v_gene: TRBV29-1; abundance: many; len: 14; j_gene: TRBJ2-1; d_gene: TRBD1; CDR3nt: TGCAGCGTTGACCGGGACAGTACGGCAAATGAGCAGTTCTTC; CDR3aa: CSVDRDSTANEQFF
v_gene: TRBV6-1; abundance: many; len: 12; j_gene: TRBJ2-1; d_gene: .; CDR3nt: TGTGCCAGCAGCCCAATCTACAATGAGCAGTTCTTC; CDR3aa: CASSPIYNEQFF
v_gene: TRBV29-1; abundance: few; len: 12; j_gene: TRBJ1-1; d_gene: .; CDR3nt: TGCAGCGTTGAGGGGCTGGGGACTGAAGCTTTCTTT; CDR3aa: CSVEGLGTEAFF
v_gene: TRBV20-1; abundance: few; len: 13; j_gene: TRBJ1-5; d_gene: .; CDR3nt: TGCAGTGCTAGGGGTCAGTACAATCAGCCCCAGCATTTT; CDR3aa: CSARGQYNQPQHF
v_gene: TRBV2; abundance: once; len: 14; j_gene: TRBJ2-1; d_gene: .; CDR3nt: TGTGCCACACAACAGGGGGGGCCCAGCGATGAGCAGTTCTTC; CDR3aa: CATQQGGPSDEQFF
v_gene: TRBV20-1; abundance: .; len: 15; j_gene: TRBJ2-7; d_gene: .; CDR3nt: TGCAGTGCTAGAGAAAGCAGCGTGGGCCCCTACGAGCAGTACTTC; CDR3aa: CSARESSVGPYEQYF
v_gene: TRBV9; abundance: .; len: 15; j_gene: TRBJ2-3; d_gene: TRBD2; CDR3nt: TGTGCCAGCAGCACAGGAGCGGGAGGTACAGATACGCAGTATTTT; CDR3aa: CASSTGAGGTDTQYF
v_gene: TRBV6-1; abundance: .; len: 17; j_gene: TRBJ2-7; d_gene: TRBD1; CDR3nt: TGTGCCAGCAGCCTCGAACCCCCGGACAGGGTCCAAGCCCCGCAGTACTTC; CDR3aa: CASSLEPPDRVQAPQYF
v_gene: TRBV2; abundance: many; len: 13; j_gene: TRBJ2-3; d_gene: .; CDR3nt: TGTGCCAGCAGTGAAAATCAGGGAGGAACGCAGTATTTT; CDR3aa: CASSENQGGTQYF
v_gene: TRBV5-1; abundance: .; len: 16; j_gene: TRBJ2-1; d_gene: TRBD2; CDR3nt: TGCGTCAGCAGCTCCGGGACTAGCGGGAAATACAATGAGCAGTTCTTC; CDR3aa: CVSSSGTSGKYNEQFF
v_gene: TRBV6-1; abundance: .; len: 13; j_gene: TRBJ2-1; d_gene: .; CDR3nt: TGTGCCAGCAGTGAAGAGAGGTGGGATGAGCAGTTCTTC; CDR3aa: CASSEERWDEQFF
v_gene: TRBV12-3/TRBV12-4; abundance: few; len: 15; j_gene: TRBJ2-2; d_gene: TRBD2; CDR3nt: TGTGCCAGCAGTCAGGGACTAGTAGGCACCGGGGAGCTGTTTTTT; CDR3aa: CASSQGLVGTGELFF